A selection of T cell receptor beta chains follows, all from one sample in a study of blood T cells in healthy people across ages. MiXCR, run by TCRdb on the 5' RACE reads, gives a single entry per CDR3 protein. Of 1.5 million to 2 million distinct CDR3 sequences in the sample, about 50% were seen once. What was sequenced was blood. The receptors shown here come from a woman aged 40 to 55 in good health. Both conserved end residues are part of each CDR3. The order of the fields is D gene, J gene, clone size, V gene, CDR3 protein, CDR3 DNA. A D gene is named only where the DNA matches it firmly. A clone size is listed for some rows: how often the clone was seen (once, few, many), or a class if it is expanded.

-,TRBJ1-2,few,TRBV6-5,CASSYMIGAAGYGYTF,TGTGCCAGCAGTTACATGATCGGGGCCGCGGGCTATGGCTACACCTTC
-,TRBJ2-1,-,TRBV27,CASSRPGAYNEQFF,TGTGCCAGCTCTCGGCCGGGGGCCTACAATGAGCAGTTCTTC
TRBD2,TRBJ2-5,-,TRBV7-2,CASNTRGLAQETQYF,TGTGCCAGCAATACTCGCGGACTAGCTCAAGAGACCCAGTACTTC
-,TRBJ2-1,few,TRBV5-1,CASNGGGGQAYNEQFF,TGCGCCAGCAACGGGGGAGGGGGACAAGCATACAATGAGCAGTTCTTC
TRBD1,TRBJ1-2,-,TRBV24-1,CATSDSRDRGMKYGYTF,TGTGCCACCAGTGATTCTCGGGACAGGGGAATGAAATATGGCTACACCTTC
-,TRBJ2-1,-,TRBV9,CASSVASTSYNEQFF,TGTGCCAGCAGCGTAGCTAGTACCTCCTACAATGAGCAGTTCTTC
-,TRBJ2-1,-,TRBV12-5,CASGLGSGTLNEQFF,TGTGCTAGTGGTTTGGGCTCCGGGACACTTAATGAGCAGTTCTTC
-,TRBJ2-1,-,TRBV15,CATSRVERGSNEQFF,TGTGCCACCAGCAGAGTCGAAAGGGGGTCGAATGAGCAGTTCTTC
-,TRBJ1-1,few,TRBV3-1,CASSPVRRLGGSNTEAFF,TGTGCCAGCAGCCCGGTACGAAGACTTGGGGGAAGTAACACTGAAGCTTTCTTT
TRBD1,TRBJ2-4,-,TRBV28,CASSLPGTVRYF,TGTGCCAGCAGTTTACCTGGGACAGTTCGGTACTTC
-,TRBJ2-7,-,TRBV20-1,CSARGRQRISSYEQYF,TGCAGTGCCCGAGGTAGGCAGCGCATAAGCTCCTACGAGCAGTACTTC
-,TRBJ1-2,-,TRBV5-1,CASSEGSGGYTF,TGCGCCAGCAGCGAGGGGAGTGGTGGCTACACCTTC
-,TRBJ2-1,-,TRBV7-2,CASSSDNGLMDEQFF,TGTGCCAGCAGCTCGGACAACGGCCTCATGGATGAGCAGTTCTTC
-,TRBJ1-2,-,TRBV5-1,CASGNRDTYGYTF,TGCGCCAGCGGTAACCGGGACACATATGGCTACACCTTC
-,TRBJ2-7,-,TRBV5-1,CASSLGGFPTYEQYF,TGCGCCAGCAGCTTGGGAGGGTTCCCAACCTACGAGCAGTACTTC
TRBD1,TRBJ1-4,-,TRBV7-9,CASSPSRQGEKKLFF,TGTGCCAGCAGCCCCTCTCGACAGGGGGAGAAAAAACTGTTTTTT
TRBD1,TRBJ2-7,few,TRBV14,CASSQGTGLDEQYF,TGTGCCAGCAGCCAAGGGACAGGGCTCGACGAGCAGTACTTC
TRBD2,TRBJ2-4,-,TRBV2,CASSRGFTSGENIQYF,TGTGCCAGCAGTCGGGGGTTTACTAGCGGGGAGAACATTCAGTACTTC
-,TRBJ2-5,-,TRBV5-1,CASTVDRPQETQYF,TGCGCCAGCACGGTGGACAGACCGCAAGAGACCCAGTACTTC
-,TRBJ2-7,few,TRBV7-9,CASSPGAGNYYEQYF,TGTGCCAGCAGCCCCGGGGCAGGGAATTACTACGAGCAGTACTTC
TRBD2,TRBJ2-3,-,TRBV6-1,CAVPPLLYSGETDTQYF,TGTGCCGTGCCTCCCTTATTGTATAGCGGGGAAACAGATACGCAGTATTTT
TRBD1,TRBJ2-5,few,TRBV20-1,CSARDGDRLQETQYF,TGCAGTGCTAGAGATGGGGACAGGCTACAAGAGACCCAGTACTTC
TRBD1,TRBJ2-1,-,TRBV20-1,CSASGTGQGVYNKQFF,TGCAGTGCCTCCGGGACGGGACAGGGGGTTTACAATAAGCAGTTCTTC
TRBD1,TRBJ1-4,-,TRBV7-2,CASRRGQGAGKGEKLFF,TGTGCCAGCAGGCGAGGACAGGGGGCGGGGAAGGGTGAAAAACTGTTTTTT
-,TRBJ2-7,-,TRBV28,CASSRRGTLPYEQYF,TGTGCCAGCAGTCGACGTGGGACTTTACCTTACGAGCAGTACTTC
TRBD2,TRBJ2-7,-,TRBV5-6,CASSFGLAGGSWSPEQYF,TGTGCCAGCAGCTTCGGCCTAGCGGGGGGGTCCTGGTCTCCCGAGCAGTACTTC
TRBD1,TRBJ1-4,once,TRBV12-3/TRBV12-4,CASTLWTGTATNEKLFF,TGTGCCAGCACCCTATGGACAGGGACTGCAACTAATGAAAAACTGTTTTTT
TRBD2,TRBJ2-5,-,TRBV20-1,CSASPGLASETQYF,TGCAGTGCTTCTCCGGGACTAGCTTCAGAGACCCAGTACTTC
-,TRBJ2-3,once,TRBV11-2,CASSWRQTGPRTDTQYF,TGTGCCAGCAGCTGGCGGCAAACAGGGCCCCGCACAGATACGCAGTATTTT